Each of the 26 T cell receptor beta chains below was sequenced from the same sample in a study of early T cells in non-severe SARS-CoV-2 infection (dated by TCRdb to 2020 to 2023). Libraries were constructed by 5' RACE. TCRdb names NextSeq 500 as the instrument used. TCRdb redid the processing of the public reads, applying fastp at Q25 and MiXCR, and retained in-frame beta chains. Records with the same CDR3 protein are collapsed into one entry carrying the most frequent genes and DNA. This sample has 25,000 to 35,000 distinct CDR3 sequences in its table, and approximately 6% of those were observed once. The ten largest account for about 5.8% of the sample. The specimen was whole blood. All receptors come from an adult who was a healthcare worker with PCR-confirmed SARS-CoV-2 infection or an uninfected control (not recorded which).

This clonotype was counted at least ten times. This rearrangement joins TRBV6-4 to TRBJ2-3; 9 nucleotides align to TRBD2. CDR3 size: 15 residues. CDR1 is MRHNA and CDR2 is SNTAGT in the germline V gene. V dropped 3 bases and J dropped 4; count of bases not matched to a gene: 5. This CDR3 reads CASSEGSGSSDTQYF. DNA for the CDR3: TGTGCCAGCAGTGAGGGTAGCGGGAGTTCAGATACGCAGTATTTT.

This clonotype has ten or more counts. The rearrangement links TRBV9 to TRBJ2-2; D may match TRBD1 or TRBD2 (5 bases each). CDR3 length: 15 amino acids. The ends were cut back, 0 bases at V and 4 bases at J, with 10 bases in the middle. The germline CDR1 and CDR2 sequences are SGDLS and YYNGEE. CDR3 amino acids: CASSVAGAGTGELFF. CDR3 bases: TGTGCCAGCAGCGTAGCCGGGGCAGGCACCGGGGAGCTGTTTTTT.

This clonotype was seen repeatedly, ten times or more. The chain couples TRBV30 to TRBJ2-7; 8 bases fit TRBD1. The germline V gene has CDR1 GTSNPN and CDR2 SVGIG (reference sequence). The V gene end was trimmed by 2 bases and the J gene end by 3 bases; junction bases not matched to a gene: 3. The CDR3 consists of 13 residues. CDR3 loop: CAWSTGQGYEQYF. The DNA of the CDR3 is TGTGCCTGGAGTACAGGACAGGGCTACGAGCAGTACTTC.

This clonotype has ten or more counts. V gene TRBV14 combines with J gene TRBJ1-1; 9 bases match TRBD1. The V and J ends lost 6 bases and 0 bases, in that order; junction bases with no gene match: 2. CDR3 length: 14 amino acids. CDR1 and CDR2 from the germline V gene are SGHDN and FVKESK. CDR3 residues: CASRRTGVNTEAFF. Written as DNA, the CDR3 is TGTGCCAGCAGAAGGACAGGGGTGAACACTGAAGCTTTCTTT.

This clonotype was seen many times. The chain uses TRBV20-1 and TRBJ2-5, with D tentatively TRBD1 or TRBD2 (6 bases each). The V end was cut by 5 bases, the J end by 1 base, with 11 bases between. The CDR3 has 13 amino acids. Germline lookup yields CDR1 DFQATT and CDR2 SNEGSKA (reference sequence). The CDR3 DNA is TGCAGTGCTTGGGGGGCTGTCCAAGAGACCCAGTACTTC. The encoded protein is CSAWGAVQETQYF.

This clonotype was seen many times. The V gene is TRBV7-8, the J gene TRBJ2-5; 9 bases line up with TRBD1. V lost 4 bases and J lost 2; bases outside the gene matches: 14. This CDR3 is 18 amino acids long. From germline, CDR1 is SGHVS and CDR2 FQNEAQ. In DNA form, the CDR3 reads TGTGCCAGCAGCTCGAAACAGGGGGCTCCGGCCCTACAAGAGACCCAGTACTTC. It translates to CASSSKQGAPALQETQYF.

The chain joins TRBV7-8 to TRBJ2-3; no clear D. Germline V gene data show CDR1 as SGHVS and CDR2 as FQNEAQ. This CDR3 contains 13 residues. V lost 5 bases to trimming and J lost 2 bases, with 8 bases between them. CDR3 in amino acids: CASSPSPTDTQYF. CDR3 nucleotides: TGTGCCAGCAGCCCATCACCCACAGATACGCAGTATTTT.

This clonotype is categorized as medium-sized (0.01 to 0.1%). V is TRBV20-1 and J is TRBJ2-7, with D possibly matching TRBD1 (6 bases). The CDR3 sequence is 15 residues long. V was pared by 3 bases and J by 5 bases, with 20 bases between. CDR1 is DFQATT, CDR2 SNEGSKA, per germline (reference sequence). Here the CDR3 reads CSASGEPGQIHEQYF. CDR3 coding DNA: TGCAGTGCTAGTGGGGAACCGGGACAAATCCACGAGCAGTACTTC.

The sample holds many counts of this clonotype. The chain employs TRBV28 and TRBJ2-1, with D possibly TRBD2 on 6 matching bases. The length of the CDR3 is 19 residues. Per germline, CDR1 MDHEN and CDR2 SYDVKM. V lost 5 bases, J lost 3 bases, and 26 bases lay in between. The CDR3 sequence: CASSGRTVSTNVLYNEQFF. The CDR3 nucleotides read TGTGCCAGCAGTGGGAGGACGGTTAGCACCAACGTGCTCTACAATGAGCAGTTCTTC.

This clonotype was seen at least ten times. The V gene is TRBV10-1, the J gene TRBJ2-7; 10 nucleotides line up with TRBD2. CDR3 length: 15 amino acids. Trimming removed 6 bases from V and 3 bases from J; junction bases left unmatched: 8. CDR1 WNHNN and CDR2 SYGVQD come from the germline V gene (reference sequence). The CDR3 spells CASSVGLAEIYEQYF. In DNA, the CDR3 is TGCGCCAGCAGCGTCGGACTAGCGGAGATCTACGAGCAGTACTTC.

This clonotype was detected ten times or more. This rearrangement joins TRBV9 to TRBJ2-6; no clear D gene. In germline, CDR1 is SGDLS, CDR2 YYNGEE. This CDR3 comprises 15 residues. The V end lost 0 bases, the J end lost 1 base, and 5 bases lay between the germline ends. CDR3 coding DNA: TGTGCCAGCAGCGTAGTGGGGTCTGGGGCCAACGTCCTGACTTTC. It translates to CASSVVGSGANVLTF. The full variable domain, completed using reference TRBV9 and TRBJ2-6, is DSGVTQTPKHLITATGQRVTLRCSPRSGDLSVYWYQQSLDQGLQFLIQYYNGEERAKGNILERFSAQQFPDLHSELNLSSLELGDSALYFCASSVVGSGANVLTFGAGSRLTVL.

V and J are TRBV3-1 and TRBJ1-2; D is perhaps TRBD1 (6 bases). V gave up 7 bases and J gave up 5 bases, with 11 bases separating them. CDR3 length: 12 amino acids. Germline V gene lookup returns CDR1 LGHDT and CDR2 YNNKEL (reference sequence). This chain's CDR3 is CASTSGAYGYTF. The CDR3 coding sequence is TGTGCCAGCACTTCAGGGGCGTATGGCTACACCTTC.

This clonotype has a handful of counts. This sequence joins TRBV20-1 and TRBJ1-1, with 7 bases identical to TRBD1. Trimming at V came to 0 bases and at J to 0 bases, leaving 7 bases not matched to a gene. Germline V gene data show CDR1 as DFQATT and CDR2 as SNEGSKA (reference sequence). This CDR3 spans 16 amino acids. The CDR3 is CSARDFVDRLNTEAFF. In DNA, the CDR3 is TGCAGTGCTAGAGATTTCGTGGACAGGTTGAACACTGAAGCTTTCTTT.

In this sample, this clonotype turned up many times. This chain connects TRBV2 to TRBJ2-5, with D possibly matching TRBD1 (6 bases). The V and J ends lost 7 bases and 1 base respectively, with 19 bases between them. Germline V gene data show CDR1 as SNHLY and CDR2 as FYNNEI. CDR3 length equals 16 residues. The DNA for the CDR3 is TGTGCCAGCAAGAGGGGGAATTACAGGGTCCAAGAGACCCAGTACTTC. This encodes CASKRGNYRVQETQYF.

This clonotype appeared many times. J is TRBJ1-2 and V is TRBV27; no clear D. Trimming took 5 bases from V and 4 from J, leaving 8 bases between them. Looked up from germline, CDR1 is MNHEY and CDR2 is SMNVEV (reference sequence). The CDR3 runs 12 residues. The CDR3 sequence is CASSRSGYGYTF. The CDR3 DNA reads TGTGCCAGCAGTCGGTCTGGCTATGGCTACACCTTC.

This clonotype has a count of ten or more. V usage is TRBV5-1 and J usage is TRBJ1-4; 8 nucleotides align to TRBD1. The CDR3 loop spans 15 amino acids. J lost 3 bases, V lost 3 bases, and 4 bases had no gene match. Germline V lookup: CDR1 SGHRS, CDR2 YFSETQ. CDR3 sequence reads: CASSSYRGANEKLFF. CDR3 nucleotides: TGCGCCAGCAGCTCCTACAGGGGGGCTAATGAAAAACTGTTTTTT.

V gene TRBV7-2 combines with J gene TRBJ1-1; D is undetermined. The V gene lost 2 bases and the J gene lost 4 bases, with 14 bases spanning the gap. CDR1 and CDR2 from the germline V gene are SGHTA and FQGNSA. CDR3 length equals 15 residues. CDR3 sequence reads: CASSLFGTASTEAFF. CDR3 nucleotides: TGTGCCAGCAGCTTATTCGGCACGGCGTCCACTGAAGCTTTCTTT.

The rearrangement uses TRBV6-1 and TRBJ2-3, with D maybe TRBD1 (6 bases). The CDR3 consists of 14 residues. V lost 5 bases to trimming and J lost 3 bases, with 12 bases between them. Germline CDR1 and CDR2: MNHNS and SASEGT. CDR3 nucleotide sequence: TGTGCCAGCAGTTACAGGGAAGGAACAGATACGCAGTATTTT. This encodes CASSYREGTDTQYF.

This clonotype has more than one count but fewer than ten. V and J are TRBV5-1 and TRBJ1-2; 7 bases line up with TRBD1. Trimming took 1 base from V and 6 from J; bases not matched to a gene: 0. The CDR3 consists of 12 residues. The germline V gene encodes CDR1 SGHRS and CDR2 YFSETQ. This CDR3 reads CASSLQGDGYTF. The CDR3 bases are TGCGCCAGCAGCTTGCAGGGGGATGGCTACACCTTC.

The table lists this clonotype with many counts. V gene TRBV14 combines with J gene TRBJ2-7; TRBD2 matches at 8 bases. The CDR3 has 16 residues. J lost 3 bases, V lost 4 bases, and 11 bases had no gene match. Germline V gene lookup returns CDR1 SGHDN and CDR2 FVKESK. The CDR3, as DNA: TGTGCCAGCAGCCCTCGCGGGACTAGAGACCACTACGAGCAGTACTTC. This codes for CASSPRGTRDHYEQYF. The full variable domain, rest sourced from reference TRBV14 and TRBJ2-7, is EAGVTQFPSHSVIEKGQTVTLRCDPISGHDNLYWYRRVMGKEIKFLLHFVKESKQDESGMPNNRFLAERTGGTYSTLKVQPAELEDSGVYFCASSPRGTRDHYEQYFGPGTRLTVT.

This clonotype was observed a handful of times. J is TRBJ2-5 and V is TRBV3-1; 7 bases are shared with TRBD2. Trimming at V came to 7 bases and at J to 2 bases, leaving 4 bases not matched to a gene. Per the germline V gene, CDR1 is LGHDT and CDR2 is YNNKEL (reference sequence). The CDR3 runs 13 residues. CDR3 in amino acids: CASTRGVQETQYF. CDR3 DNA sequence: TGTGCCAGCACCCGGGGGGTTCAAGAGACCCAGTACTTC.

The chain recombines TRBV4-2 with TRBJ2-7, with TRBD2 matching 9 bases. The CDR3 is 15 amino acids. Trimming at V came to 5 bases and at J to 2 bases, leaving 7 bases not matched to a gene. Looked up from germline, CDR1 is LGHNA and CDR2 is YNFKEQ. CDR3 sequence (DNA): TGTGCCAGCAGCACACTAGCGGGCGGGACCTACGAGCAGTACTTC. Encoded protein: CASSTLAGGTYEQYF.

The chain carries TRBV7-3 and TRBJ1-6; a weak D match, TRBD1 (6 bases). Germline CDR1 and CDR2: SGHTA and FQGTGA. V was pared by 2 bases and J by 10 bases, with 12 bases between. The CDR3 is 14 amino acids. CDR3 coding DNA: TGTGCCAGCAGCTTAGGTCAGGGGTGGTCACCCCTCCACTTT. Translating gives CASSLGQGWSPLHF.

The DNA for the CDR3 is TGCAGTGCTAGCCCTACCCAATTCACCCTCCACTTT. Its protein is CSASPTQFTLHF. This chain joins TRBV20-1 and TRBJ1-6; D gene ambiguous. Per the germline V gene, CDR1 is DFQATT and CDR2 is SNEGSKA (reference sequence). Trimming left V 3 bases short and J 14 bases short, with 14 bases between. The CDR3 consists of 12 residues.

This clonotype was detected ten times or more. The chain joins TRBV7-2 to TRBJ2-1, with D perhaps matching TRBD2 (5 bases). The CDR3 loop spans 16 amino acids. Trimming stripped 0 bases from V and 4 bases from J, with 13 bases between. Germline assignment: CDR1 SGHTA and CDR2 FQGNSA. CDR3 DNA: TGTGCCAGCAGCTTAGCGCGGCCACGAGGGTACAATGAGCAGTTCTTC. Its protein is CASSLARPRGYNEQFF.

This clonotype was detected ten times or more. The chain carries TRBV29-1 and TRBJ2-3, with 10 bases lining up with TRBD1. From germline, CDR1 is SQVTM and CDR2 ANQGSEA. The V segment lost 4 bases and the J segment 9 bases; nucleotides outside the gene matches: 13. The CDR3 extends over 15 amino acids. CDR3 residues: CSVVMTGGILWTQYF. The DNA for the CDR3 is TGCAGCGTTGTGATGACAGGGGGCATATTATGGACGCAGTATTTT.